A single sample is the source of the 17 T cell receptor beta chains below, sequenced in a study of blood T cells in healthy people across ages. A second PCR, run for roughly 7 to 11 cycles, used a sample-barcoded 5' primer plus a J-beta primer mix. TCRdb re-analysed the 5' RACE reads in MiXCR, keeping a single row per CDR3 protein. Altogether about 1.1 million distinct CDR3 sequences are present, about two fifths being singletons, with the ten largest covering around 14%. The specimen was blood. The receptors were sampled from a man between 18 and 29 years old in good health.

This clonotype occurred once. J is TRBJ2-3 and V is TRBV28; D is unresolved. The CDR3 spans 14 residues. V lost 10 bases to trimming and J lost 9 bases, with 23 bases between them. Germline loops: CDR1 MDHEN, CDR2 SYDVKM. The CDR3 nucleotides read TGTGCCATCATGCGCGGCGGCGCAGTTACAACGCAGTATTTT. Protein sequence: CAIMRGGAVTTQYF.

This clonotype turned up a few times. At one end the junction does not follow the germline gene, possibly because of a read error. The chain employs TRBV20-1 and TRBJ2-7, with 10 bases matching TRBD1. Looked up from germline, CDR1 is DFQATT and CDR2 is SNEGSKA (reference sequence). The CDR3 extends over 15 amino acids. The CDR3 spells CSARDGQGGSYGQYF. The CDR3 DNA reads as TGCAGTGCTAGAGATGGACAGGGGGGCTCCTACGGGCAGTACTTC.

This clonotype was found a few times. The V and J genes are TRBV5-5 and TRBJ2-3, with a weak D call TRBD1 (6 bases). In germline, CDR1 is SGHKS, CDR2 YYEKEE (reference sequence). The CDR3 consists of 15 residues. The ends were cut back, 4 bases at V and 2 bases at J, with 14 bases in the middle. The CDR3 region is CASSRRTAITDTQYF. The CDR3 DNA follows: TGTGCCAGCAGCCGACGGACAGCTATCACAGATACGCAGTATTTT.

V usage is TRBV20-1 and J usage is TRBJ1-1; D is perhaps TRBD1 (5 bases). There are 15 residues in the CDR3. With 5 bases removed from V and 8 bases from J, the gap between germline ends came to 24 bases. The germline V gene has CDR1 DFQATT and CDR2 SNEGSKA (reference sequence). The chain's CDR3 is CSAEHPGRPGDEAFF. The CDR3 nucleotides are TGCAGTGCTGAACATCCGGGACGTCCGGGCGACGAAGCTTTCTTT.

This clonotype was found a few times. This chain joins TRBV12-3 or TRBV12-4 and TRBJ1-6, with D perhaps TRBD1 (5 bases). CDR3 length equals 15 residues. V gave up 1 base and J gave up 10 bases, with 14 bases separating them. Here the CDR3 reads CASSLVQVTRSPLHF. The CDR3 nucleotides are TGTGCCAGCAGTTTAGTACAGGTGACTCGGTCACCCCTCCACTTT.

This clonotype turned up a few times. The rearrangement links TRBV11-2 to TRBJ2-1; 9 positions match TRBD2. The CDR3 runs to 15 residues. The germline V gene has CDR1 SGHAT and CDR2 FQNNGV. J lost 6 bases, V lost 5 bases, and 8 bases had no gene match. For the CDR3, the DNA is TGTGCCAGCAGCGGTAAGCGGGGGGTTTTCAATGAGCAGTTCTTC. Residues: CASSGKRGVFNEQFF.

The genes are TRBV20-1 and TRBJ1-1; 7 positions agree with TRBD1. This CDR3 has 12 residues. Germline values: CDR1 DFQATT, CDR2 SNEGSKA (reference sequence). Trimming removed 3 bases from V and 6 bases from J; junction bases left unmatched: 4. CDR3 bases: TGCAGTGCTAGTCGCCAGGGGGCTGAAGCTTTCTTT. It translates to CSASRQGAEAFF.

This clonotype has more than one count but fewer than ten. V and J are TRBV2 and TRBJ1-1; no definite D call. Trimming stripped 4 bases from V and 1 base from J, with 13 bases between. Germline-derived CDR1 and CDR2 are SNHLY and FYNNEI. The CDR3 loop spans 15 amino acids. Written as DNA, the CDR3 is TGTGCCAGCAGTGTCGAAGGCAGAGAGAACACTGAAGCTTTCTTT. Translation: CASSVEGRENTEAFF.

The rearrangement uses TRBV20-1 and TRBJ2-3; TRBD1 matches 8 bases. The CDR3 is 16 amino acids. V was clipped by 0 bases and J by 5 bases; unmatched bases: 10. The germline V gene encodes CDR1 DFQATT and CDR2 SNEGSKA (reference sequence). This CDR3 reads CSARDSTGVLGDTQYF. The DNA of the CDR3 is TGCAGTGCTAGAGACTCGACAGGGGTTTTAGGAGATACGCAGTATTTT.

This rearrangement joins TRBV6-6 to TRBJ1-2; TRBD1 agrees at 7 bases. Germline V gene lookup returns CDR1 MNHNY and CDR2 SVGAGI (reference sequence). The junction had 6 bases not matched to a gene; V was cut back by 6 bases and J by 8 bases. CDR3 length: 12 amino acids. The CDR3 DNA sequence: TGTGCCAGCAGCTCGACAGGGTTGGGCTACACCTTC. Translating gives CASSSTGLGYTF.

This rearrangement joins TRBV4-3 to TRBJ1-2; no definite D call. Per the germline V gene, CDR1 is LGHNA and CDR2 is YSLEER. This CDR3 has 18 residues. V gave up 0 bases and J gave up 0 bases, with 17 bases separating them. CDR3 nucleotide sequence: TGCGCCAGCAGCCAAGAAGTAGTTGTGGCCAACTCTAACTATGGCTACACCTTC. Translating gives CASSQEVVVANSNYGYTF.

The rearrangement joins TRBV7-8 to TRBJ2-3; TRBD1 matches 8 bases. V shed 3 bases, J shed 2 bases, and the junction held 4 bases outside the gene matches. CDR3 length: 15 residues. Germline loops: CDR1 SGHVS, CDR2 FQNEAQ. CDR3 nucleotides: TGTGCCAGCAGCTTCGGGACAGGTTACACAGATACGCAGTATTTT. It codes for CASSFGTGYTDTQYF. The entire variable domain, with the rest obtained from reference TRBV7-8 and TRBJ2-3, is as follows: GAGVSQSPRYKVAKRGQDVALRCDPISGHVSLFWYQQALGQGPEFLTYFQNEAQLDKSGLPSDRFFAERPEGSVSTLKIQRTQQEDSAVYLCASSFGTGYTDTQYFGPGTRLTVL.

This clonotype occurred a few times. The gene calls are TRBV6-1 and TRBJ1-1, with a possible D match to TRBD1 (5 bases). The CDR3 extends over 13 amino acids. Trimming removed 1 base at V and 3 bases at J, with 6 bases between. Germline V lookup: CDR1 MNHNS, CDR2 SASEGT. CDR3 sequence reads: CASSEEGDTEAFF. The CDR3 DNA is TGTGCCAGCAGTGAAGAAGGGGACACTGAAGCTTTCTTT.

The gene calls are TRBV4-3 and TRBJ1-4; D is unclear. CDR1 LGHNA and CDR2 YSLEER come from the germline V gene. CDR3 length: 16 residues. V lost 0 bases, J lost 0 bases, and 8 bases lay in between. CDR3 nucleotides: TGCGCCAGCAGCCAAGACATGGGTGCAACTAATGAAAAACTGTTTTTT. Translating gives CASSQDMGATNEKLFF.

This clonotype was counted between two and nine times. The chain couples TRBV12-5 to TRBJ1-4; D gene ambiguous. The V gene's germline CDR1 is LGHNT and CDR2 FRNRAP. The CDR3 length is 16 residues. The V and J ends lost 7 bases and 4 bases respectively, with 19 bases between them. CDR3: CASAPLFEVSNEKLFF. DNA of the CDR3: TGTGCTAGTGCCCCATTGTTTGAAGTTAGTAATGAAAAACTGTTTTTT.

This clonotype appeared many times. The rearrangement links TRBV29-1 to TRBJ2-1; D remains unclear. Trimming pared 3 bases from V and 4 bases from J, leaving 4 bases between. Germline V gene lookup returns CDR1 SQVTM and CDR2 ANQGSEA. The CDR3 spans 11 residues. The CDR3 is CSVDNYNEQFF. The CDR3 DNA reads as TGCAGCGTTGACAATTACAATGAGCAGTTCTTC.

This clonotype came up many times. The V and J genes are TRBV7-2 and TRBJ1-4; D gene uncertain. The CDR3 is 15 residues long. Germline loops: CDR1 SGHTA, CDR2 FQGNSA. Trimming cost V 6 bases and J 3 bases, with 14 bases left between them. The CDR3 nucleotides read TGTGCCAGCAGACCCGATCCTGGACCTAATGAAAAACTGTTTTTT. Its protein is CASRPDPGPNEKLFF.